Below, 29 T cell receptor beta chains from the same sample are listed, as sequenced in a study of response to subunit inactivated influenza vaccine. TCRdb re-called the RT-PCR reads with MiXCR, one entry per CDR3 protein. The sample records 500,000 to 750,000 distinct CDR3 sequences, 12% to 15% being singletons. The material sequenced was PBMCs from blood, taken approximately 12 days after vaccination. The source is a man aged 45-60 years who received an inactivated influenza vaccine.

Only a few counts were recorded for this clonotype. V usage is TRBV7-9 and J usage is TRBJ1-1; unclear D gene. CDR1 SEHNR and CDR2 FQNEAQ come from the germline V gene (reference sequence). The CDR3 loop spans 14 amino acids. V lost 0 bases and J lost 5, with 10 bases in between. In nucleotides, the CDR3 is TGTGCCAGCAGCTTAGCTACAGCGGGTACTGAAGCTTTCTTT. This codes for CASSLATAGTEAFF.

The J gene is TRBJ2-2, the V gene TRBV11-2, with no clear D. The CDR3 consists of 15 residues. Trimming cost V 2 bases and J 2 bases, with 9 bases left between them. The germline CDR1 and CDR2 sequences are SGHAT and FQNNGV. The CDR3 DNA is TGTGCCAGCAGCTTAATGGCGACAAACACCGGGGAGCTGTTTTTT. Its translation: CASSLMATNTGELFF.

This clonotype showed up just a few times. The V and J genes are TRBV4-3 and TRBJ2-3; the match to TRBD2 covers 11 bases. The ends lost 0 bases at V and 5 bases at J; junction bases unmatched: 7. This CDR3 region has 17 residues. Germline V gene lookup returns CDR1 LGHNA and CDR2 YSLEER. CDR3: CASSQDFSGRGIDTQYF. The DNA of the CDR3 is TGCGCCAGCAGCCAAGATTTTAGCGGGAGGGGGATAGATACGCAGTATTTT.

This clonotype was seen only a few times. The chain links TRBV12-3 or TRBV12-4 to TRBJ2-4; 12 bases align to TRBD1. The CDR3 totals 14 residues. After removal of 6 bases from V and 8 bases from J, the junction contained 5 bases not matched to a gene. The CDR3 reads CASSQGQGAYIQYF. Written as DNA, the CDR3 is TGTGCCAGCAGCCAGGGACAGGGGGCTTACATTCAGTACTTC.

This sequence joins TRBV10-3 and TRBJ1-1, with a possible D match to TRBD1 (6 bases). The CDR3 spans 13 residues. Trimming removed 10 bases at V and 8 bases at J, with 20 bases between. The germline V gene has CDR1 ENHRY and CDR2 SYGVKD. CDR3 amino acids: CATANGGETEAFF. CDR3 coding DNA: TGTGCCACCGCAAACGGGGGCGAGACCGAAGCTTTCTTT.

Ten or more counts support this clonotype. The chain joins TRBV3-1 to TRBJ2-5; TRBD2 aligns across 12 bases. With V trimmed by 4 bases and J by 2 bases, 5 bases remained unmatched. The CDR3 length is 16 residues. The germline V gene encodes CDR1 LGHDT and CDR2 YNNKEL (reference sequence). The DNA for the CDR3 is TGTGCCAGCAGCCTTCTCGGACTAGCGGGACAAGAGACCCAGTACTTC. Protein: CASSLLGLAGQETQYF.

This chain connects TRBV12-3 or TRBV12-4 to TRBJ2-3; 8 bases are shared with TRBD1. V was clipped by 5 bases and J by 0 bases; unmatched bases: 4. The CDR3 extends over 15 amino acids. The CDR3 reads CASSRDRKSTDTQYF. The CDR3 DNA reads as TGTGCCAGCAGTAGGGACAGGAAAAGCACAGATACGCAGTATTTT.

The gene calls are TRBV20-1 and TRBJ1-2; 7 nucleotides agree with TRBD1. The CDR3 has 13 amino acids. The V segment lost 4 bases and the J segment 8 bases; nucleotides outside the gene matches: 10. Germline V gives CDR1 DFQATT, CDR2 SNEGSKA (reference sequence). The CDR3, as DNA: TGCAGTGCTACGGGACAGTCGAAACGGGGCTACACCTTC. This encodes CSATGQSKRGYTF.

J is TRBJ2-3 and V is TRBV5-1, with 9 bases aligning to TRBD2. Trimming took 4 bases from V and 5 from J; bases not matched to a gene: 5. The CDR3 contains 14 residues. CDR1 is SGHRS, CDR2 YFSETQ, per germline. CDR3 sequence: CASSLTAGGDTQYF. CDR3 nucleotide sequence: TGCGCCAGCAGCCTTACAGCGGGGGGAGATACGCAGTATTTT.

This chain joins TRBV12-3 or TRBV12-4 and TRBJ2-3; D may be TRBD1 (5 bases). Trimming took off 3 bases at V and 0 bases at J, with 10 bases between the two ends. This CDR3 comprises 15 residues. CDR3: CASSFFTGSTDTQYF. In DNA, the CDR3 is TGTGCCAGCAGTTTCTTCACAGGAAGCACAGATACGCAGTATTTT.

This chain connects TRBV6-2 or TRBV6-3 to TRBJ1-1; the D is unclear. Germline assignment: CDR1 MNHEY and CDR2 SVGEGT. The CDR3 length is 13 residues. Trimming removed 2 bases from V and 1 base from J, with 5 bases in between. The CDR3, as DNA: TGTGCCAGCAGTTACCTCCCGAACACTGAAGCTTTCTTT. It yields the protein CASSYLPNTEAFF.

This clonotype turned up a few times. The chain has TRBV9 and TRBJ2-1; D is possibly TRBD1 or TRBD2 (5 bases each). The CDR3 has 15 amino acids. Germline CDR1 is SGDLS and CDR2 is YYNGEE. Trimming left V 4 bases short and J 9 bases short, with 20 bases between. The CDR3 is CASSFSRGAGGEQFF. CDR3 nucleotides: TGTGCCAGCAGCTTCAGTCGAGGGGCGGGCGGTGAGCAGTTCTTC.

This clonotype has a handful of counts. The V and J genes are TRBV28 and TRBJ1-1; tentative D call: TRBD1 (5 bases). In germline, CDR1 is MDHEN, CDR2 SYDVKM. This CDR3 is 16 amino acids long. V was trimmed by 3 bases and J by 2 bases, leaving 16 bases between them. The CDR3: CASSLAYRGSNTEAFF. The CDR3 DNA reads TGTGCCAGCAGTTTGGCTTATCGGGGCAGCAACACTGAAGCTTTCTTT.

V and J are TRBV5-1 and TRBJ2-5; D is ambiguous. Looked up from germline, CDR1 is SGHRS and CDR2 is YFSETQ. The CDR3 is made up of 13 amino acids. The V end was cut by 2 bases, the J end by 5 bases, with 10 bases between. CDR3 bases: TGCGCCAGCAGCTTACCTACCGTGGAGACCCAGTACTTC. As protein: CASSLPTVETQYF.

This clonotype has just a few counts. The gene calls are TRBV11-1 and TRBJ2-1; D is undetermined. CDR1 is SGHAT, CDR2 FQDESV, per germline (reference sequence). The CDR3 extends over 14 amino acids. Between the trimmed V and J ends, which lost 5 bases and 3 bases, there was a span of 11 bases. CDR3 DNA sequence: TGTGCCAGCAGCCTCCGGCCAAGCTACAATGAGCAGTTCTTC. Translated: CASSLRPSYNEQFF.

V is TRBV6-5 and J is TRBJ2-7; 7 bases are a match to TRBD1. The germline V gene has CDR1 MNHEY and CDR2 SVGAGI. V lost 8 bases, J lost 3 bases, and 1 base stayed unmatched. CDR3 length: 11 residues. CDR3 DNA: TGTGCCAGCGGACAGGACTACGAGCAGTACTTC. Translation: CASGQDYEQYF.

This clonotype has at least ten counts. The chain uses TRBV3-1 and TRBJ2-7, with D unresolved. CDR1 and CDR2 from the germline V gene are LGHDT and YNNKEL (reference sequence). There are 11 residues in the CDR3. The V and J ends lost 1 base and 5 bases respectively, with 3 bases between them. The CDR3 reads CASSQGDEQYF. The CDR3 DNA sequence: TGTGCCAGCAGCCAAGGTGACGAGCAGTACTTC.

The chain recombines TRBV6-2 or TRBV6-3 with TRBJ2-7, with TRBD1 matching 7 bases. The CDR3 covers 14 residues. Germline CDR1 is MNHEY and CDR2 is SVGEGT. Trimming removed 10 bases from V and 1 base from J; junction bases left unmatched: 10. The CDR3 DNA is TGTGCCACCCTTACAGGGGCGAGATCCTACGAGCAGTACTTC. It translates to CATLTGARSYEQYF.

This chain joins TRBV14 and TRBJ2-3; D unclear. Germline-derived CDR1 and CDR2 are SGHDN and FVKESK. The CDR3 is made up of 13 amino acids. The ends were cut back, 0 bases at V and 4 bases at J, with 5 bases in the middle. This chain's CDR3 is CASSQDVADTQYF. As DNA, the CDR3 is TGTGCCAGCAGCCAAGATGTGGCAGATACGCAGTATTTT.

This clonotype was seen a handful of times. This chain links TRBV18 with TRBJ2-1; 8 nucleotides agree with TRBD1. In germline, CDR1 is KGHSH, CDR2 LQKENI. Germline trimming cut 2 bases from V and 4 bases from J; bases unmatched to any gene: 7. This CDR3 has 16 residues. CDR3 sequence reads: CASSPIRGQEYNEQFF. CDR3 sequence (DNA): TGTGCCAGCTCACCAATCCGGGGACAGGAGTACAATGAGCAGTTCTTC.

In DNA, the CDR3 is TGTGCCAGCAGCCTCCCCCGGGATGGCTACACCTTC. As protein: CASSLPRDGYTF. V gene TRBV7-9 combines with J gene TRBJ1-2; no clear D. The germline CDR1 and CDR2 sequences are SEHNR and FQNEAQ (reference sequence). V lost 5 bases and J lost 6, with 10 bases in between. There are 12 residues in the CDR3.

In its sample, this clonotype was seen a few times. The chain couples TRBV7-9 to TRBJ2-3; 8 positions match TRBD2. Germline assignment: CDR1 SEHNR and CDR2 FQNEAQ (reference sequence). CDR3 length: 11 amino acids. V lost 4 bases and J lost 14; bases outside the gene matches: 5. CDR3 region: CASSSGLGGYF. DNA for the CDR3: TGTGCCAGCAGCTCGGGACTAGGCGGGTATTTT.

The chain employs TRBV20-1 and TRBJ2-2; tentatively, D is TRBD2 (5 bases). Between the trimmed V and J ends, which lost 1 base and 1 base, there was a span of 10 bases. The CDR3 is 15 amino acids. Germline CDR1 is DFQATT and CDR2 is SNEGSKA (reference sequence). The CDR3 bases are TGCAGTGCTAGAGCGGGGTCAGAGAACACCGGGGAGCTGTTTTTT. It is translated as CSARAGSENTGELFF.

This clonotype has more than one count but fewer than ten. V is TRBV11-2 and J is TRBJ1-6, with D hard to call. This CDR3 has 14 amino acids. The germline V and J ends were trimmed by 3 bases and 10 bases, with 13 bases remaining between them. Germline CDR1 is SGHAT and CDR2 is FQNNGV. The CDR3 DNA sequence: TGTGCCAGCAGCTTTCGTCAGTACGGATCACCCCTCCACTTT. It specifies CASSFRQYGSPLHF.

CDR3 loop: CASSSAWATPEGSEQYF. DNA for the CDR3: TGTGCCAGTAGTAGTGCCTGGGCTACCCCTGAGGGGAGCGAGCAGTACTTC. V and J are TRBV19 and TRBJ2-7; D may match TRBD1 or TRBD2 (5 bases each). Germline V gene sequence: CDR1 LNHDA, CDR2 SQIVND (reference sequence). The length of the CDR3 is 17 residues. The germline V and J ends were trimmed by 4 bases and 6 bases, with 25 bases remaining between them.

The chain couples TRBV7-6 to TRBJ2-5; the D gene is possibly TRBD1 (5 bases). This CDR3 has 15 amino acids. The V end lost 1 base, the J end lost 0 bases, and 9 bases lay between the germline ends. Per germline, CDR1 SGHVS and CDR2 FNYEAQ. CDR3 region: CASSLGSGNQETQYF. As DNA, the CDR3 is TGTGCCAGCAGCTTAGGGTCAGGGAACCAAGAGACCCAGTACTTC.

This clonotype was detected only a few times. The chain uses TRBV28 and TRBJ1-1; a weak D match, TRBD1 (5 bases). The CDR3 loop spans 15 amino acids. V lost 3 bases to trimming and J lost 3 bases, with 14 bases between them. Germline lookup yields CDR1 MDHEN and CDR2 SYDVKM. The CDR3 sequence: CASSFEGLGDTEAFF. The CDR3 DNA reads as TGTGCCAGCAGTTTTGAGGGCCTAGGGGACACTGAAGCTTTCTTT.

V gene TRBV5-1 combines with J gene TRBJ1-1, with D possibly TRBD1 on 5 matching bases. V gave up 0 bases and J gave up 3 bases, with 9 bases separating them. CDR1 SGHRS and CDR2 YFSETQ come from the germline V gene. CDR3 length: 14 residues. The CDR3 spells CASSLVGADTEAFF. CDR3 sequence (DNA): TGCGCCAGCAGCTTGGTAGGGGCAGACACTGAAGCTTTCTTT.

Details on this clonotype: An end of the junction differs from the germline gene, which may be a read error. The genes are TRBV12-3 or TRBV12-4 and TRBJ2-7; D remains ambiguous. The CDR3 consists of 12 residues. CDR3 protein: CASSLLGSPPNF. The CDR3 DNA reads as TGTGCCAGCAGTTTACTGGGGTCGCCGCCCAACTTC.